The present TCR beta chain was sequenced within a study of metastatic and nonmetastatic thyroid tumors. The CDR3 is 13 residues long. The V segment lost 4 bases and the J segment 4 bases; nucleotides outside the gene matches: 7. Germline CDR1 and CDR2: DFQATT and SNEGSKA (reference sequence). Every patient underwent thyroid surgery untreated. As to this clone: The target antigen is unknown.

Original processing methods: A papillary thyroid cancer distant-metastasis classifier was built from CDR3 differences across clinicopathological groups. TCRdb re-called the PCR reads through MiXCR. The V and J calls here are based on TCRdb, not the publication. The sample has about 46,000 clones; under 25% are singletons. Study observations and caveats: A significant increase in TCR beta diversity was reportedly seen in malignant thyroid tumors relative to benign nodules, in blood and tumor.

The sequenced material came from blood. The sequence derives from a male donor with papillary thyroid cancer or a benign thyroid nodule (not recorded which). Some clones in this sample may be carry-over from other donors' samples. The V and J genes are TRBV20-1 and TRBJ2-7, with 7 positions matching TRBD2. Here the CDR3 DNA reads TGCAGTGCTACAGGCCGGCGGGAGTACGAGCAGTACTTC. Translation: CSATGRREYEQYF.